These 10 T cell receptor beta chains share one sample of origin, sequenced in a study of blood T cell repertoires in COVID-19. The table came from immunoSEQ multiplex PCR; TCRdb's copy has only in-frame clones and leaves some out. The sample holds around 130,000 clones; approximately 87% are singletons and the top ten take about 3.9%. Sequences were obtained from peripheral blood. The receptors originated from a man in his sixties with acute or convalescent COVID-19.

Written as DNA, the CDR3 is TGCGCCAGCAGCCAAGGAAGGCTAGCGGGAGACGGGGAGCTGTTTTTT. Translating it yields CASSQGRLAGDGELFF. The rearrangement links TRBV4-3 to TRBJ2-2; 10 nucleotides align to TRBD2. The germline CDR1 and CDR2 sequences are LGHNA and YSLEER. Trimming removed 1 base from V and 7 bases from J; junction bases left unmatched: 6. The CDR3 covers 16 residues.

The CDR3 spells CASSAPGNTEAFF. The DNA of the CDR3 is TGTGCCAGCAGCGCCCCGGGGAACACTGAAGCTTTCTTT. The chain links TRBV7-9 to TRBJ1-1, with D hard to call. The CDR3 covers 13 residues. The germline V gene encodes CDR1 SEHNR and CDR2 FQNEAQ (reference sequence). Trimming cost V 5 bases and J 1 base, with 8 bases left between them.

This chain links TRBV6-2 or TRBV6-3 with TRBJ2-2; the match to TRBD1 covers 9 bases. The trim removed 0 bases at V and 6 bases at J, leaving 2 bases unmatched. The germline CDR1 and CDR2 sequences are MNHEY and SVGEGT. CDR3 length: 15 amino acids. For the CDR3, the DNA is TGTGCCAGCAGTTACTCTACAGGGGGCGCCGGGGAGCTGTTTTTT. Translating gives CASSYSTGGAGELFF.

This clone has a single count. This chain connects TRBV5-5 to TRBJ2-2; 9 positions match TRBD2. The CDR3 has 16 residues. The V gene end was trimmed by 1 base and the J gene end by 6 bases; junction bases not matched to a gene: 7. Germline CDR1 and CDR2: SGHKS and YYEKEE (reference sequence). Here the CDR3 DNA reads TGTGCCAGCAGCTTGCCACTAGCGGGCCCACCCGGGGAGCTGTTTTTT. Its protein is CASSLPLAGPPGELFF.

There are a few counts of this clone. The chain combines TRBV27 with TRBJ2-1; TRBD1 aligns across 8 bases. The length of the CDR3 is 14 residues. From germline, CDR1 is MNHEY and CDR2 SMNVEV (reference sequence). V trimming: 3 bases; J trimming: 7 bases; junction bases outside the gene matches: 5. The CDR3 nucleotides are TGTGCCAGCAGTTTCCCGGGACAGGCAAATGAGCAGTTCTTC. Encoded protein: CASSFPGQANEQFF.

V gene TRBV6-5 combines with J gene TRBJ2-7; a possible D gene is TRBD2 (5 bases). The length of the CDR3 is 15 residues. The V end lost 7 bases, the J end lost 8 bases, and 24 bases lay between the germline ends. Germline CDR1 and CDR2: MNHEY and SVGAGI. In DNA, the CDR3 is TGTGCCAGCACCCCGGAGGCCAGTCCTACGGTGAAGCAGTACTTC. Its protein product is CASTPEASPTVKQYF.

The CDR3 DNA reads TGTGCCAGCAGCTTAACGGCTAGCGGGAGGGCCGGTTCACCGACAGATACGCAGTATTTT. This codes for CASSLTASGRAGSPTDTQYF. V is TRBV7-3 and J is TRBJ2-3, with 12 positions matching TRBD2. CDR1 is SGHTA, CDR2 FQGTGA, per germline. V dropped 0 bases and J dropped 3; count of bases not matched to a gene: 13. There are 20 residues in the CDR3.

The chain carries TRBV24-1 and TRBJ2-3, with a tentative D call TRBD2 (5 bases). CDR3 size: 16 residues. The germline CDR1 and CDR2 sequences are KGHDR and SFDVKD. The V end was cut by 1 base, the J end by 6 bases, with 16 bases between. The CDR3 protein is CATSDFIGAAGDTQYF. The CDR3 bases are TGTGCCACCAGTGATTTTATAGGAGCTGCGGGCGATACGCAGTATTTT.

The CDR3 sequence is CASSLVQGETQYF. The DNA of the CDR3 is TGTGCCAGCAGCTTAGTCCAGGGAGAGACCCAGTACTTC. The chain has TRBV7-2 and TRBJ2-5; tentative D call: TRBD1 (5 bases). The germline gives CDR1 SGHTA, CDR2 FQGNSA. V was clipped by 1 base and J by 4 bases, with 7 bases between them. There are 13 residues in the CDR3. Supplemented by reference TRBV7-2 and TRBJ2-5, the full variable domain reads GAGVSQSPSNKVTEKGKDVELRCDPISGHTALYWYRQSLGQGLEFLIYFQGNSAPDKSGLPSDRFSAERTGGSVSTLTIQRTQQEDSAVYLCASSLVQGETQYFGPGTRLLVL.

The J gene is TRBJ2-5, the V gene TRBV19; D possibly corresponds to TRBD2 (5 bases). The CDR3 consists of 16 residues. The V and J ends lost 5 bases and 5 bases respectively, with 21 bases between them. The germline V gene encodes CDR1 LNHDA and CDR2 SQIVND (reference sequence). This chain's CDR3 is CASSFLPGYRPETQYF. CDR3 nucleotide sequence: TGTGCCAGTAGTTTTTTGCCGGGATACCGCCCTGAGACCCAGTACTTC.